This T cell receptor (beta chain) was documented in a study of T cells in Graves' hyperthyroidism and ophthalmopathy. Whole-study findings and limits: Model-based prediction identified ophthalmopathy a median roughly six months prior to its onset. Also found in blood were most expanded thyroid clonotypes above 0.001.

V was shortened by 7 bases and J by 2 bases, with 15 bases between the two germline ends. Per the germline V gene, CDR1 is SGHAT and CDR2 is FQNNGV. There are 15 residues in the CDR3. What was amplified from RNA transcripts were TCR beta CDR3 regions. The HTBI primer set drove a first-round RT-PCR of the TCR CDR3. TCRdb recomputed calls from the multiplex PCR reads with MiXCR, one row per CDR3 protein. The repertoire consists of 660,000 or so distinct CDR3 sequences, with about 45% occurring once and the leading ten covering under 8.5%. To note about this clonotype: Antigen: not known.

The study left out patients who had uncontrolled infection, other autoimmune disease, pregnancy or lactation. Clinical symptoms, serum thyroxine and TRAb, thyroid ultrasound and orbital computed tomography together formed the diagnostic basis. The sequencing input was peripheral blood or thyroid tissue (not recorded which). The TCR was taken from an adult man with Graves' disease, either hyperthyroidism or ophthalmopathy (not recorded which). The chain is built from TRBV11-2 and TRBJ1-3, with D unclear. For the CDR3, the DNA is TGTGCCAGCACTGCGTCGGGGTCAGCTGGAAACACCATATATTTT. Translating it yields CASTASGSAGNTIYF.